The present T cell receptor beta chain was sequenced within a study of blood T cell repertoires in COVID-19. Recruitment covered under 25 US areas and drew participants whose ages spanned roughly 18 to 89 years. The recovered donors of Cohort 3 showed two negative PCRs, clearance, or symptom resolution. The V gene's germline CDR1 is SNHLY and CDR2 FYNNEI. After removal of 6 bases from V and 10 bases from J, the junction contained 7 bases not matched to a gene. The CDR3 is made up of 13 amino acids. TCRdb keeps only in-frame clones here, not all; method: immunoSEQ multiplex PCR. Of more than 150,000 clones listed, almost 85% are singletons.

The sequencing sample was made of PBMCs or T cells enriched from blood (not recorded which). This TCR derives from a man between 45 and 60 years old who had recovered from COVID-19. This chain joins TRBV2 and TRBJ2-1; 9 positions agree with TRBD2. The CDR3 is CASRVAGVREQFF. Written as DNA, the CDR3 is TGTGCCAGCAGGGTAGCGGGAGTAAGGGAGCAGTTCTTC.